This record looks at one TCR beta chain sequence and its context. Its target is not known. An end of the junction differs from the germline gene, which may be a read error. Germline values: CDR1 MDHEN, CDR2 SYDVKM. The CDR3 covers 14 residues. Assay used: immunoSEQ multiplex PCR; TCRdb lists only in-frame clones, some missing. The table shows around 150,000 clones, with roughly 94% occurring only once. These data originate in a study of T cell responses to AZD1222 COVID-19 vaccine. General observations from the study: As reported, nearly half of all spike-specific TCRs target variant regions that are unmutated. Repertoire sampling occurred only after the peak T cell response. Donors were largely white British and mainly female; clonal diversity was possibly underestimated.

Some second doses came at about 4 weeks and others at about 12 weeks; these were pooled. This rearrangement joins TRBV28 to TRBJ2-7; the D gene is possibly TRBD2 (6 bases). The TCR sequence derives from an adult who received the AZD1222 COVID-19 vaccine. Sequenced here: peripheral blood, sampled 28 days after the second AZD1222 dose. This chain's CDR3 is CASSLYRGNYEQYF. CDR3 sequence (DNA): TGTGCCAGCAGCTTATACCGGGGGAATTACGAGCAGTACTTC.